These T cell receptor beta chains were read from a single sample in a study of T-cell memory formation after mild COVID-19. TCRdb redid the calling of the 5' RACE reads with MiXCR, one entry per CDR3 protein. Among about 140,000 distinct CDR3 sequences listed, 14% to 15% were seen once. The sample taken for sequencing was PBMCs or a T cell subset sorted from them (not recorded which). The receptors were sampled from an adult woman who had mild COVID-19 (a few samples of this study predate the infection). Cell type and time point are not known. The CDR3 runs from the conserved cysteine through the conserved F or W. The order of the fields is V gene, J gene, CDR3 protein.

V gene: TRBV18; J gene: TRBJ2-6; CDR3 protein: CASSADREPSGANVLTF
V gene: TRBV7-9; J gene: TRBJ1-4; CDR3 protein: CASSLAGLREKLFF
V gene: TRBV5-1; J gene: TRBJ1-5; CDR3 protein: CASSLAGTGGNQPQHF
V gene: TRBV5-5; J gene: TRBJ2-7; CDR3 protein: CASSLAGREGYEQYF
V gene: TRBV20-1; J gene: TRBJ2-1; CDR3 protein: CSARVGRDYNEQFF
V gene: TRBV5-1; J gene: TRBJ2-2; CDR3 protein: CASTRHENTGELFF
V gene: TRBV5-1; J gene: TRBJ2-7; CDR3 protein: CASTNDAGGILREQYF
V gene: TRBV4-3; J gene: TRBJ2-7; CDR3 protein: CASSQREGLIYEQYF
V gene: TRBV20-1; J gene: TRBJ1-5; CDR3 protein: CSVPGQGADQPQHF
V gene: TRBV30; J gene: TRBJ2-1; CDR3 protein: CAWSEGNEQFF
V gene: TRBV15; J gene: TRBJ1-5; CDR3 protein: CATSSWTGAGQPQHF
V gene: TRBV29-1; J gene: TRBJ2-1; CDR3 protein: CSVFGQGGNEQFF
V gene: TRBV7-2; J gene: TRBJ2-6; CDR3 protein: CASSSLSGANVLTF
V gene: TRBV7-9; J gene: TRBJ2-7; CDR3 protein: CASSLVNRGVDEQYF
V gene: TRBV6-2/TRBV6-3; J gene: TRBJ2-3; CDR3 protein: CASSYPLGTSGVTDTQYF
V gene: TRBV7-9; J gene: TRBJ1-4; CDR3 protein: CASSLIPTNEKLFF
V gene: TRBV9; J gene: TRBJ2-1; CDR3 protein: CASSSGSSEQFF
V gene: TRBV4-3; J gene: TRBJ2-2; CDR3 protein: CASSLTSNTGELFF
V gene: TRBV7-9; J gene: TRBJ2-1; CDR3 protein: CASSPRLAGGNEQFF
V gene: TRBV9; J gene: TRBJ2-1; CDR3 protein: CASSETSGYNEQFF
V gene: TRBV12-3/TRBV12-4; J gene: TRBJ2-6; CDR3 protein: CASTGAGGGGANVLTF
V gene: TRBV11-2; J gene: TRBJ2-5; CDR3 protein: CASSLYETQYF
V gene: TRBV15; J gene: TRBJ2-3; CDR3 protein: CATSRDPPLAGMKDTQYF
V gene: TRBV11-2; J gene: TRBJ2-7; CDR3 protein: CASSPLTSSLSYEQYF
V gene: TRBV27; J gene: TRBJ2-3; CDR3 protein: CASSPSRPDTQYF
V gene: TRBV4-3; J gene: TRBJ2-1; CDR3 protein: CASSQESIAGDTYNEQFF
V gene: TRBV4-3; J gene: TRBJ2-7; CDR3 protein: CASSQETANEQYF
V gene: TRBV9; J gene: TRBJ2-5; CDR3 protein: CASSTGGDQETQYF
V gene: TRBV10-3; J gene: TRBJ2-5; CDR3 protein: CAISGLEGGLETQYF
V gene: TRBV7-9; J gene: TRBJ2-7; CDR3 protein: CASSGGISYEQYF
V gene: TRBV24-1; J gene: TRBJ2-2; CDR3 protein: CATSDIRDRLNTGELFF
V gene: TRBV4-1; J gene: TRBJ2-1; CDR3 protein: CASSQEGTGQGSYNEQFF
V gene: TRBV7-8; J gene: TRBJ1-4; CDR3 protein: CASSEGGGIGEKLFF
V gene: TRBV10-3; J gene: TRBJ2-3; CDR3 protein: CAINGGGTDTQYF
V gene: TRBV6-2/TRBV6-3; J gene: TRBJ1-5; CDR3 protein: CASSTGTGYQPQHF
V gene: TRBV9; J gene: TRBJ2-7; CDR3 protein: CASSVSSGSHEQYF
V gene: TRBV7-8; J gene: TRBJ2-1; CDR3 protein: CASSLTTSYNEQFF
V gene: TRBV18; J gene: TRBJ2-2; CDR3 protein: CASSPYQSGTGELFF